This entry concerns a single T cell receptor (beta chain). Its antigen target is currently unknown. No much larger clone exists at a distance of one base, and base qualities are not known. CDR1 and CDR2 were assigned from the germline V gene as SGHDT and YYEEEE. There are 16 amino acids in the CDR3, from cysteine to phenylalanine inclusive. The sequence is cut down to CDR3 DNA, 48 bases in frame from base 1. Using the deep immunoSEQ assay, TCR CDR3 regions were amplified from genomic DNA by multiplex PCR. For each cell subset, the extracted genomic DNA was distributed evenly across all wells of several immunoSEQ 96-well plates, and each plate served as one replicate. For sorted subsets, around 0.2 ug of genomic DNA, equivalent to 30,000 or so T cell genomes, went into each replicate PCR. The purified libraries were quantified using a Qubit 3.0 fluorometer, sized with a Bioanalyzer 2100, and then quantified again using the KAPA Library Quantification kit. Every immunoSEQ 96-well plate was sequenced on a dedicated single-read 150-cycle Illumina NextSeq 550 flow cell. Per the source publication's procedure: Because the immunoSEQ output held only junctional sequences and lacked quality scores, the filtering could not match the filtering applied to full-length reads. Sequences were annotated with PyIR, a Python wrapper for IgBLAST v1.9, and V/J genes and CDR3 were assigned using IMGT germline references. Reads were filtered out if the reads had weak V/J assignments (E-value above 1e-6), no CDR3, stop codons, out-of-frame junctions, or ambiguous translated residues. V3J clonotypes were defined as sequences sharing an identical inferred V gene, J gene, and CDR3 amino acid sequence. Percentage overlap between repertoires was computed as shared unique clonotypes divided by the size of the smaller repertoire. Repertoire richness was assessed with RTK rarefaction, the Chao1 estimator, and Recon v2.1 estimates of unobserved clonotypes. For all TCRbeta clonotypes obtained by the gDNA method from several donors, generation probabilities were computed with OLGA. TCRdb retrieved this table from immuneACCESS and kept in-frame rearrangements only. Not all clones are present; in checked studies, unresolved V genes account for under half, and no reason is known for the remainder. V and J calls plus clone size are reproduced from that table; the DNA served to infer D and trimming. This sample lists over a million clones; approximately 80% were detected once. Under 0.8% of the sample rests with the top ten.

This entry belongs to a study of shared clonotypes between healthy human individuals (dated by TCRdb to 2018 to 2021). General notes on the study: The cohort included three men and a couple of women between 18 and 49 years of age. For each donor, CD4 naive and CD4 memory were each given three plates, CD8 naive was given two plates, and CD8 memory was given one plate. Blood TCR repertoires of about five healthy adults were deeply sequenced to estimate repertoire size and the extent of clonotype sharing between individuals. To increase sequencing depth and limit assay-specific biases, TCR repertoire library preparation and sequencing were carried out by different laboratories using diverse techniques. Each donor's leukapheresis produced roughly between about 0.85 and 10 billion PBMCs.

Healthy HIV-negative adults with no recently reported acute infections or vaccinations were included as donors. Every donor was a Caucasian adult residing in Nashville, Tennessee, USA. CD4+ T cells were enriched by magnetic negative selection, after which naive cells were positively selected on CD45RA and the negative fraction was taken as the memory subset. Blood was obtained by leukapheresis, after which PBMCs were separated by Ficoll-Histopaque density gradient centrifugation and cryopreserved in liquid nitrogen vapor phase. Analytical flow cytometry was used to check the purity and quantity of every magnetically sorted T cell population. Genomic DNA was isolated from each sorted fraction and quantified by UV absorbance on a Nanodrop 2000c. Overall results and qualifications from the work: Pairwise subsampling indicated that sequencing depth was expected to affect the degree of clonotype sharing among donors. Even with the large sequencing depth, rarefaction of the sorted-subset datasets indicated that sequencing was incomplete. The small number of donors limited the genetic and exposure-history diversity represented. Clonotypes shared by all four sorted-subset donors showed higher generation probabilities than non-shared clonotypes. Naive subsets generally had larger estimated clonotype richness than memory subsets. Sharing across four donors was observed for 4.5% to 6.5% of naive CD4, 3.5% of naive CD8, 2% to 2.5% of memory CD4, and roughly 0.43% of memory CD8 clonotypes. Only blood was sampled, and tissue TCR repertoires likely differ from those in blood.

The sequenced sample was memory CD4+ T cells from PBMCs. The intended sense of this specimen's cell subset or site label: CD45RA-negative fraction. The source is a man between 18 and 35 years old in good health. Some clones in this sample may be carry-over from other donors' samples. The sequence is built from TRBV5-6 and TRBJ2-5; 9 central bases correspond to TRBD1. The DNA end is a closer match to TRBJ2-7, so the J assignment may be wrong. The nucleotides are TGTGCCAGCATGCCCGGAACCGGGACAGGGACGTACGAGCAGTACTTC. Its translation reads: CASMPGTGTGTYEQYF.